The 20 T cell receptor beta chains below were found in one sample sequenced in a study of control samples from healthy donors and cancer patients. Clones were sequenced by immunoSEQ multiplex PCR, and TCRdb holds only the in-frame ones, with some missing. The sample carries approximately 88,000 clones, about nine tenths recorded once. Sequencing was performed on blood. The receptors originated from a woman aged 25 to 39 in good health.

The rearrangement links TRBV7-2 to TRBJ1-3; 8 nucleotides line up with TRBD1. The CDR3 length is 19 residues. From germline, CDR1 is SGHTA and CDR2 FQGNSA. V lost 3 bases, J lost 1 base, and 14 bases stayed unmatched. The CDR3 bases are TGTGCCAGCAGCTTTCTCCCGGGACAGGTTTTTAAGTCTGGAAACACCATATATTTT. Its protein is CASSFLPGQVFKSGNTIYF.

The chain joins TRBV12-3 or TRBV12-4 to TRBJ1-6; 8 bases match TRBD1. The CDR3 sequence is 13 residues long. The J segment lost 6 bases and the V segment lost 5 bases, leaving 0 bases of the junction unmatched. The CDR3 nucleotides read TGTGCCAGCAGTGGACAGGGTAATTCACCCCTCCACTTT. Its translation: CASSGQGNSPLHF.

The chain has TRBV15 and TRBJ1-1, with no clear D. V was clipped by 3 bases and J by 1 base, with 12 bases between them. The germline gives CDR1 LNHNV, CDR2 YYDKDF (reference sequence). This CDR3 spans 15 amino acids. This chain's CDR3 is CATSSSPSWNTEAFF. CDR3 nucleotides: TGTGCCACCAGCAGTAGTCCATCTTGGAACACTGAAGCTTTCTTT.

The chain uses TRBV6-1 and TRBJ2-4; tentative D call: TRBD2 (7 bases). Germline V gives CDR1 MNHNS, CDR2 SASEGT. The CDR3 covers 15 residues. V was shortened by 1 base and J by 7 bases, with 14 bases between the two germline ends. The CDR3 protein is CASSEEEGGANIQYF. The CDR3 DNA sequence: TGTGCCAGCAGTGAAGAGGAAGGGGGGGCGAACATTCAGTACTTC.

The rearrangement joins TRBV5-1 to TRBJ1-2; D is possibly TRBD1 (5 bases). From germline, CDR1 is SGHRS and CDR2 YFSETQ. CDR3 size: 13 residues. Deletions cut 4 bases from V and 7 bases from J, with 14 bases between. CDR3 in DNA: TGCGCCAGCAGCAACCGGGACGAGTTTGGCTACACCTTC. It codes for CASSNRDEFGYTF.

The chain uses TRBV19 and TRBJ1-3, with D unresolved. The V gene lost 5 bases and the J gene lost 0 bases, with 2 bases spanning the gap. The CDR3 contains 12 residues. The germline V gene has CDR1 LNHDA and CDR2 SQIVND (reference sequence). This CDR3 reads CASSASGNTIYF. In nucleotides, the CDR3 is TGTGCCAGTAGTGCCTCTGGAAACACCATATATTTT.

The chain is built from TRBV12-3 or TRBV12-4 and TRBJ2-5; D is perhaps TRBD1 or TRBD2 (5 bases each). The CDR3 extends over 13 amino acids. The V end lost 8 bases, the J end lost 1 base, and 11 bases lay between the germline ends. For the CDR3, the DNA is TGTGCCAGCGGGGGAGCCACCCAAGAGACCCAGTACTTC. Translating gives CASGGATQETQYF.

This sequence joins TRBV12-3 or TRBV12-4 and TRBJ2-2; D perhaps matches TRBD2 (5 bases). There are 12 residues in the CDR3. V shed 3 bases and J shed 13 bases, with 12 bases lying between them. This chain's CDR3 is CASSFGEYVLFF. As DNA, the CDR3 is TGTGCCAGCAGTTTCGGGGAATATGTGCTGTTTTTT.

The gene calls are TRBV12-3 or TRBV12-4 and TRBJ1-5; tentatively, D is TRBD1 (5 bases). V was clipped by 9 bases and J by 7 bases, with 13 bases between them. CDR3 size: 12 residues. The CDR3 loop is CASRQNQQPQHF. DNA for the CDR3: TGTGCCAGTAGACAGAACCAACAGCCCCAGCATTTT.

The chain recombines TRBV30 with TRBJ1-4, with 7 bases that match TRBD1. CDR1 is GTSNPN and CDR2 is SVGIG in the germline V gene (reference sequence). The length of the CDR3 is 13 residues. Trimming cost V 8 bases and J 2 bases; bases outside gene matches: 5. CDR3 DNA: TGTGCCGGAACAGGGGCCACTAATGAAAAACTGTTTTTT. Translated, it gives CAGTGATNEKLFF. Looking up the rest from reference TRBV30 and TRBJ1-4 gives the full variable domain: SQTIHQWPATLVQPVGSPLSLECTVEGTSNPNLYWYRQAAGRGLQLLFYSVGIGQISSEVPQNLSASRPQDRQFILSSKKLLLSDSGFYLCAGTGATNEKLFFGSGTQLSVL.

This sequence joins TRBV5-8 and TRBJ1-5; 11 bases match TRBD1. The CDR3 has 17 amino acids. V lost 4 bases to trimming and J lost 7 bases; unmatched junction nucleotides: 13. CDR1 is SGHTS and CDR2 is YDEGEE in the germline V gene. The CDR3 bases are TGTGCCAGCAGCCCGGACAGGGGGCGTCGTTTGCGGCAGCCCCAGCATTTT. It is translated as CASSPDRGRRLRQPQHF.

The rearrangement uses TRBV30 and TRBJ1-4; D remains unclear. V lost 3 bases and J lost 2, with 7 bases in between. The CDR3 totals 13 residues. Germline assignment: CDR1 GTSNPN and CDR2 SVGIG (reference sequence). For the CDR3, the DNA is TGTGCCTGGAGGGCGGATACTAATGAAAAACTGTTTTTT. Its translation: CAWRADTNEKLFF.

The J gene is TRBJ1-3, the V gene TRBV7-9; 7 nucleotides agree with TRBD1. V shed 4 bases, J shed 4 bases, and the junction held 7 bases outside the gene matches. The V gene's germline CDR1 is SEHNR and CDR2 FQNEAQ (reference sequence). The CDR3 runs to 15 residues. CDR3 region: CASSSQQGKGNTIYF. The CDR3 bases are TGTGCCAGCAGCTCGCAACAGGGGAAAGGAAACACCATATATTTT.

V usage is TRBV7-2 and J usage is TRBJ1-6; 7 bases agree with TRBD1. V dropped 2 bases and J dropped 7; count of bases not matched to a gene: 17. CDR1 is SGHTA, CDR2 FQGNSA, per germline. The length of the CDR3 is 19 residues. The CDR3 here is CASSLIWVRQGTANSPLHF. CDR3 DNA: TGTGCCAGCAGCTTAATCTGGGTTCGACAGGGAACGGCGAATTCACCCCTCCACTTT. Looking up the rest from reference TRBV7-2 and TRBJ1-6 gives the full variable domain: GAGVSQSPSNKVTEKGKDVELRCDPISGHTALYWYRQSLGQGLEFLIYFQGNSAPDKSGLPSDRFSAERTGGSVSTLTIQRTQQEDSAVYLCASSLIWVRQGTANSPLHFGNGTRLTVT.

The V gene is TRBV7-7, the J gene TRBJ2-2, with D possibly being TRBD2 (6 bases). The germline V and J ends were trimmed by 5 bases and 4 bases, with 17 bases remaining between them. This CDR3 has 16 residues. Germline CDR1 is SSHAT and CDR2 is FNYEAQ (reference sequence). The CDR3 DNA follows: TGTGCCAGCAGCCCTGGGAGGCTAGTAGCCACCGGGGAGCTGTTTTTT. This codes for CASSPGRLVATGELFF.

Here the CDR3 reads CATSSRTENYGYTF. The DNA for the CDR3 is TGTGCCACCAGTTCCAGGACAGAGAACTATGGCTACACCTTC. V gene TRBV24-1 combines with J gene TRBJ1-2; D is possibly TRBD1 (6 bases). Germline V lookup: CDR1 KGHDR, CDR2 SFDVKD. The CDR3 contains 14 residues. The V and J ends lost 6 bases and 2 bases respectively, with 12 bases between them.

J is TRBJ2-5 and V is TRBV2, with D perhaps matching TRBD1 (6 bases). The V end was cut by 3 bases, the J end by 5 bases, with 16 bases between. Germline V gene data show CDR1 as SNHLY and CDR2 as FYNNEI. The CDR3 has 15 amino acids. CDR3 coding DNA: TGTGCCAGCAGTGATAGTAAGGGGGTTCTTGAGACCCAGTACTTC. It yields the protein CASSDSKGVLETQYF.

The V and J genes are TRBV9 and TRBJ2-5, with D uncertain. The V end was cut by 0 bases, the J end by 3 bases, with 9 bases between. This CDR3 contains 14 residues. CDR1 is SGDLS and CDR2 is YYNGEE in the germline V gene. The CDR3 DNA reads TGTGCCAGCAGCGTAGATCCCAGGAAAGAGACCCAGTACTTC. Its translation: CASSVDPRKETQYF. The full variable domain, its missing parts supplied by reference TRBV9 and TRBJ2-5, is DSGVTQTPKHLITATGQRVTLRCSPRSGDLSVYWYQQSLDQGLQFLIQYYNGEERAKGNILERFSAQQFPDLHSELNLSSLELGDSALYFCASSVDPRKETQYFGPGTRLLVL.

V is TRBV7-6 and J is TRBJ2-5, with 8 bases that match TRBD2. CDR1 is SGHVS and CDR2 is FNYEAQ in the germline V gene. The J segment lost 2 bases and the V segment lost 4 bases, leaving 6 bases of the junction unmatched. The CDR3 is 15 residues long. The chain's CDR3 is CASSSYSGEQETQYF. In DNA, the CDR3 is TGTGCCAGCAGCTCCTATAGCGGGGAACAAGAGACCCAGTACTTC.

The J gene is TRBJ2-2, the V gene TRBV7-3; 9 bases line up with TRBD2. CDR1 and CDR2 (germline): SGHTA, FQGTGA. With V trimmed by 7 bases and J by 6 bases, 9 bases remained unmatched. This CDR3 contains 15 residues. The CDR3 DNA sequence: TGTGCCAGCACTCACGCGGGGGGGCACCCCGGGGAGCTGTTTTTT. This sequence encodes CASTHAGGHPGELFF. The full variable domain, rest sourced from reference TRBV7-3 and TRBJ2-2, is GAGVSQTPSNKVTEKGKYVELRCDPISGHTALYWYRQSLGQGPEFLIYFQGTGAADDSGLPNDRFFAVRPEGSVSTLKIQRTERGDSAVYLCASTHAGGHPGELFFGEGSRLTVL.